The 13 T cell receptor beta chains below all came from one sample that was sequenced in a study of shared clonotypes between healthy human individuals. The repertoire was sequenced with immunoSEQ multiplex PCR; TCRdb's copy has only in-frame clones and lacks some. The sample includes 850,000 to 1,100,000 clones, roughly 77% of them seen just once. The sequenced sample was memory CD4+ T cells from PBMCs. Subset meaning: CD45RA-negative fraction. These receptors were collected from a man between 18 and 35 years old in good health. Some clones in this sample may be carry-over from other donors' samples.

The CDR3, as DNA: TGTGCCAGCAGCCCTCGGACTGGAGAGAACCAGTTCTTC. This sequence encodes CASSPRTGENQFF. The V gene is TRBV13, the J gene TRBJ2-1; perhaps TRBD2 as D (5 bases). V lost 5 bases and J lost 13, with 18 bases in between. Germline lookup yields CDR1 PRHDT and CDR2 FYEKMQ (reference sequence). The CDR3 loop spans 13 amino acids.

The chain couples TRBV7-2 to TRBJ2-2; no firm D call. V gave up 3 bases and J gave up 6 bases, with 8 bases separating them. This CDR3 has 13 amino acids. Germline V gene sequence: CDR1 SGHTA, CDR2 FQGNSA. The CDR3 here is CASSFWAPGELFF. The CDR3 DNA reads TGTGCCAGCAGCTTTTGGGCCCCCGGGGAGCTGTTTTTT.

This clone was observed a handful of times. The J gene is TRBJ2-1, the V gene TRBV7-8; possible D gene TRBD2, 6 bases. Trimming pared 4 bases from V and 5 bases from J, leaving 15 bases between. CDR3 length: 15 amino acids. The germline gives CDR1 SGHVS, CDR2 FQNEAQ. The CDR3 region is CASSSHWGRNNEQFF. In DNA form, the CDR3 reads TGTGCCAGCAGCTCCCACTGGGGGAGGAACAATGAGCAGTTCTTC.

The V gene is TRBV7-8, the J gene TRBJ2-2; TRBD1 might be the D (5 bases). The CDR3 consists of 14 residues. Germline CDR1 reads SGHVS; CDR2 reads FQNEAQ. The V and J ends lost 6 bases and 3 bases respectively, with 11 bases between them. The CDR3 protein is CASRPWTHTGELFF. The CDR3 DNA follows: TGTGCCAGCAGACCATGGACACACACCGGGGAGCTGTTTTTT.

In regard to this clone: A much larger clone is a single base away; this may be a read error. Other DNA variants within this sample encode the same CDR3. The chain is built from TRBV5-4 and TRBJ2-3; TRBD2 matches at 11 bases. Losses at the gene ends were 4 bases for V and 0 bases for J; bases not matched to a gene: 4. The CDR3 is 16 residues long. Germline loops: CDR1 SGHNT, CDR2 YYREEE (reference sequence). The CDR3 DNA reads TGTGCCAGCAGCCCCCGGACTAGCGGGAGCACAGATACGCAGTATTTT. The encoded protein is CASSPRTSGSTDTQYF.

CDR3 region: CASSYGQPYEQYF. CDR3 in DNA: TGTGCCAGCAGCTATGGACAACCCTACGAGCAGTACTTC. This chain links TRBV27 with TRBJ2-7, with TRBD1 as a possible D gene (5 bases). The V end was cut by 6 bases, the J end by 2 bases, with 11 bases between. The CDR3 totals 13 residues. CDR1 is MNHEY and CDR2 is SMNVEV in the germline V gene (reference sequence).

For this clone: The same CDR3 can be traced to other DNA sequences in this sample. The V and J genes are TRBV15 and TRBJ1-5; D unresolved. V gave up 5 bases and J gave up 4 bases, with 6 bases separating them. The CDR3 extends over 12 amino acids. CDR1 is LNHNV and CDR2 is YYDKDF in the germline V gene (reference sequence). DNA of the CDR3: TGTGCCACCAGCCGGGATAATCAGCCCCAGCATTTT. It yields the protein CATSRDNQPQHF.

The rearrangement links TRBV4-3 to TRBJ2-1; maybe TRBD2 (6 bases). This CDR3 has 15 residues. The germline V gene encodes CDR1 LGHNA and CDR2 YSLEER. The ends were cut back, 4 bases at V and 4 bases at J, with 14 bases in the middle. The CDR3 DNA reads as TGCGCCAGCAGCCTCTTTAGTAGCGGATACAATGAGCAGTTCTTC. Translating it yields CASSLFSSGYNEQFF.

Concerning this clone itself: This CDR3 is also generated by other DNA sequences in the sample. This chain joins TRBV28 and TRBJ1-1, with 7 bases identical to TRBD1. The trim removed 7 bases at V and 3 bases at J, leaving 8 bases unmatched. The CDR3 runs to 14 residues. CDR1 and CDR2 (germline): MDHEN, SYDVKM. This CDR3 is CASKPGQPYTEAFF. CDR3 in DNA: TGTGCCAGCAAACCGGGACAGCCTTACACTGAAGCTTTCTTT.

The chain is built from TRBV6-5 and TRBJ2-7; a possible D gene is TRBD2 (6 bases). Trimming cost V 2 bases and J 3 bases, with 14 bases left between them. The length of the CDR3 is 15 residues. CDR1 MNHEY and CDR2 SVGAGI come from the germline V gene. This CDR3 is CASSYGGNPHYEQYF. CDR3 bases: TGTGCCAGCAGTTACGGCGGGAATCCACACTACGAGCAGTACTTC.

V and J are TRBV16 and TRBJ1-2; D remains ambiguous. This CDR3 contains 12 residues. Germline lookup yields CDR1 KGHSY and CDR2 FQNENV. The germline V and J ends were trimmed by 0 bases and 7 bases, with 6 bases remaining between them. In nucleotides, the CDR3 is TGTGCCAGCAGCCAATCGGTATCTGGCTACACCTTC. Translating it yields CASSQSVSGYTF.

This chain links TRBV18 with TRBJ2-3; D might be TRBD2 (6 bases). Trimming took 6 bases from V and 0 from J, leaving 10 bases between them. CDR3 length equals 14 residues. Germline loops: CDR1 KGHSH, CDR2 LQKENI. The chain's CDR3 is CASSDYSSTDTQYF. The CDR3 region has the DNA TGTGCCAGCTCGGACTATTCTAGCACAGATACGCAGTATTTT.

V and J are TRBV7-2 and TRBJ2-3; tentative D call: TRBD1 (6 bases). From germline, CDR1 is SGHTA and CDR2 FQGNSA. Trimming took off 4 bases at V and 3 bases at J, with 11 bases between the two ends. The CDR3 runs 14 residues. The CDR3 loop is CASSSQGSTDTQYF. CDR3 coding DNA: TGTGCCAGCAGCTCCCAGGGGTCAACAGATACGCAGTATTTT.